This TCR beta chain was obtained from a study of cytomegalovirus exposure and HLA in healthy donors. Study context: Of approximately 400 genotyped donors, 70% to 85% clustered with self-reported Caucasian donors.

General study findings and limits: Roughly uniform depth of sequencing across donors was assumed in presence/absence analyses. The authors enumerated under 200 TCR beta chains as linked to cytomegalovirus. CMV serostatus was the only recorded immune exposure for donors.

PCR involved 60 Vbeta and 13 Jbeta primers. Profiled with immunoSEQ multiplex PCR; TCRdb holds only in-frame clones, not every one. The sample consists of 150,000 to 200,000 clones, approximately 80% of them appearing once. Of note for this clone: The antigen remains undetermined.

CDR3 length equals 14 residues. Trimming cost V 3 bases and J 6 bases, with 11 bases left between them. CDR1 and CDR2 (germline): MGHRA, YSYEKL. The receptor was derived from a girl between 10 and 17 years old in good health and CMV-seropositive. The chain links TRBV4-1 to TRBJ2-2; perhaps TRBD2 as D (5 bases). The sample comprised PBMCs. The DNA of the CDR3 is TGCGCCAGCAGCCAGAAATCTAGCTCCGGGGAGCTGTTTTTT. It yields the protein CASSQKSSSGELFF.